The text below deals with one T cell receptor (beta chain). As yet, its antigen is unknown. The CDR3 has 13 amino acids. Germline V gene sequence: CDR1 LGHNA, CDR2 YSLEER. Trimming at V came to 3 bases and at J to 4 bases, leaving 0 bases not matched to a gene. TCRdb keeps only in-frame clones here, not all; method: immunoSEQ multiplex PCR. There are 90,000 to 120,000 clones in the sample; 80% to 90% occur only once, and 3% to 3.5% lies in the top ten. This sample was included in a study of T cell responses to AZD1222 COVID-19 vaccine. Findings of the study overall: White British ancestry dominated among donors, who included more females, and clonal diversity was possibly underestimated. Rises in breadth and depth of Spike-specific TCRs came after two AZD1222 doses. Along spike, vaccine-associated CD4 TCRs were found throughout, with dominance at 160-218 and 743-854. Reportedly, nearly half the spike-specific TCRs target unmutated variant regions.

Sequenced material: peripheral blood, taken on day 0 of AZD1222 vaccination. V is TRBV4-3 and J is TRBJ1-2; 9 bases agree with TRBD1. This TCR was recovered from an adult in good health. CDR3 DNA: TGCGCCAGCAGCCAGGGACAGGGCTATGGCTACACCTTC. Protein product: CASSQGQGYGYTF.